This entry features one TCR beta chain sequence. The target antigen is unknown. The data are from a study of T cell responses to AZD1222 COVID-19 vaccine. TCRdb's copy holds only in-frame clones and misses some; the assay was immunoSEQ multiplex PCR. The sample includes around 180,000 clones, roughly 92% of them seen just once. Germline V gene data show CDR1 as SGHNT and CDR2 as YYREEE (reference sequence). V was pared by 0 bases and J by 7 bases, with 16 bases between. This CDR3 is 15 amino acids long. General observations from the study: Baseline seropositivity characterized only 5 or 6 AZD1222 recipients. Reportedly, nearly half of unique spike TCRs recognized epitopes outside B.1.351/B.1.1.7 mutations. Vaccine-related CD4 TCRs covered spike, predominating at 160-218 and 743-854.

The gene calls are TRBV5-4 and TRBJ1-1; D may be TRBD1 (5 bases). Sequenced here: peripheral blood, sampled on day 0 of AZD1222 vaccination. This TCR came from an adult in good health. CDR3: CASSLGAGGGGEAFF. For the CDR3, the DNA is TGTGCCAGCAGCTTGGGGGCAGGCGGGGGTGGTGAAGCTTTCTTT.